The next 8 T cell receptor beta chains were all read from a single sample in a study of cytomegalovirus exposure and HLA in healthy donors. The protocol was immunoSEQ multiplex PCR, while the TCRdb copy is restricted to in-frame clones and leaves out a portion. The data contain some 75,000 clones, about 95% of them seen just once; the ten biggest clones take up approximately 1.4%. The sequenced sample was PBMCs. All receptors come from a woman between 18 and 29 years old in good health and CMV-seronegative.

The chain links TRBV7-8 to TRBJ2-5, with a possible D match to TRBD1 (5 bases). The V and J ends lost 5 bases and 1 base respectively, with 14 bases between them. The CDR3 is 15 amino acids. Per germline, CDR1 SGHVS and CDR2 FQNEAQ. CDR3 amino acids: CASSLDIFSQETQYF. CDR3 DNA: TGTGCCAGCAGCCTGGACATATTTTCCCAAGAGACCCAGTACTTC.

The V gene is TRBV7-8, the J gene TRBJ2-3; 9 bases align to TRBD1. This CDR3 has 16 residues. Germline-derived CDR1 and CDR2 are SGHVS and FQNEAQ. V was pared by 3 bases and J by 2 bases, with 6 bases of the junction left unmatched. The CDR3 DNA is TGTGCCAGCAGCTTGCACAGGGGGCGTTCCACAGATACGCAGTATTTT. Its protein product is CASSLHRGRSTDTQYF.

For the CDR3, the DNA is TGTGCAGGGGGTGGCGACAGCCGCCCGTCCCCGGAAGCTTTCTTT. Encoded protein: CAGGGDSRPSPEAFF. This sequence joins TRBV28 and TRBJ1-1; D perhaps matches TRBD1 (6 bases). The CDR3 is made up of 15 amino acids. CDR1 and CDR2 from the germline V gene are MDHEN and SYDVKM.

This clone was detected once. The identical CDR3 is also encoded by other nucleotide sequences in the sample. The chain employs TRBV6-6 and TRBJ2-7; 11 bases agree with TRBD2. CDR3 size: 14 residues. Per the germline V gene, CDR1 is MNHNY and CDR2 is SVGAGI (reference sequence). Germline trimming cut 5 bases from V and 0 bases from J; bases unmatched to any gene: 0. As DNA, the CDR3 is TGTGCCAGCAGTGGGACTAGCGGCTCCTACGAGCAGTACTTC. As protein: CASSGTSGSYEQYF.

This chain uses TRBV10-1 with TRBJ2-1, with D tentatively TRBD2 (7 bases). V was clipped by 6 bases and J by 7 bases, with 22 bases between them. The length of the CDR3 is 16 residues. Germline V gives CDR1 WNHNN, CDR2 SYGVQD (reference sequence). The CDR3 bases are TGCGCCAGCAGCCTACGTCAGCCGGGGGGCTATAATGAGCAGTTCTTC. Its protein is CASSLRQPGGYNEQFF.

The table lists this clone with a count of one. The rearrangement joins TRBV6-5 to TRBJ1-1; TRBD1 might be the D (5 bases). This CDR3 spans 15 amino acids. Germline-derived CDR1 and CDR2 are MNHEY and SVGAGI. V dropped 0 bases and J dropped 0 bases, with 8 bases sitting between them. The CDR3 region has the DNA TGTGCCAGCAGTTACTCCCAGGGTTTGAACACTGAAGCTTTCTTT. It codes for CASSYSQGLNTEAFF.

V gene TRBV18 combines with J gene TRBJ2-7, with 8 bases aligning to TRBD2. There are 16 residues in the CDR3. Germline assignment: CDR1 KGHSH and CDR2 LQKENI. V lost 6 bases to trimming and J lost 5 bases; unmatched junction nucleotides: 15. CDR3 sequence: CASSRTSPSLFNEQYF. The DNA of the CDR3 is TGTGCCAGCTCCCGGACTAGCCCCAGCCTTTTTAACGAGCAGTACTTC.

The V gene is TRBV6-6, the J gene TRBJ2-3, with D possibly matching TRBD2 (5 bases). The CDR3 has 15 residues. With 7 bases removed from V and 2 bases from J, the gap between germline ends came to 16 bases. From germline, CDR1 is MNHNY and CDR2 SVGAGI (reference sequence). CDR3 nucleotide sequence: TGTGCCAGCATCCACTACGGGATATACACAGATACGCAGTATTTT. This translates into CASIHYGIYTDTQYF.